This T cell receptor beta chain is drawn from a study of cytomegalovirus exposure and HLA in healthy donors. Study findings and constraints: According to reports, the classifier identified cytomegalovirus status with high specificity and sensitivity. The study flagged around 150 TCR beta chains as cytomegalovirus-associated.

A multiplex PCR was run with 60 Vbeta primers and 13 Jbeta primers. Sequencing used immunoSEQ multiplex PCR; TCRdb keeps in-frame clones, though not all of them. The profile covers around 100,000 clones, with 55% to 75% appearing a single time and roughly 8.7% taken by the ten largest. This clone was seen just once. Its matching antigen is unknown. J was trimmed by 1 base and V by 3 bases; bases with no gene match: 8. The germline CDR1 and CDR2 sequences are SGHRS and YFSETQ. The CDR3 spans 17 residues. The J gene is TRBJ2-3, the V gene TRBV5-1; 10 nucleotides match TRBD2. The specimen sequenced was PBMCs. The TCR comes from a young man in good health and CMV-seropositive. CDR3 DNA: TGCGCCAGCAGCTGGGGGGCGCTAGCGGGGGGCACAGATACGCAGTATTTT. It yields the protein CASSWGALAGGTDTQYF.